This T cell receptor beta chain came from a study of blood T cell repertoires in COVID-19 (dated by TCRdb to the early 2020s). Study-level background: Collaborator samples came from the United States, Italy and Spain and covered acute and convalescent phases of COVID-19. The material from the prospective study consisted of cDNA or gDNA derived from T cells, B-cell-depleted T cells, or PBMCs. A freely available public database, intended as a resource for researchers studying the immune response to SARS-CoV-2, is where the repertoires were released. The samples were drawn from two sources: the first 160 participants of the ongoing ImmuneRACE study, and over 1,000 subjects contributed by 6 global collaborators. Where HLA class I and class II types were available, the types were taken from metadata supplied by the sample provider, not from assay-based typing. Sample metadata almost always included a de-identified subject ID, COVID-19 status, age in years and sex. Deeply sampled blood TCRbeta repertoires from subjects exposed to, actively infected with, or recovered from COVID-19 were included in the dataset. What the research found in general, with its limitations: How much clinical and demographic metadata was included differed by source and by participant, and the metadata was provided uncurated.

The immunoSEQ Assay, a bias-controlled multiplex PCR, was used to amplify TCRbeta CDR3 regions from genomic DNA. Turning to the authors' computational methods: The number of nucleated cells in each sample was estimated by amplification of reference gene primers within the assay. To quantify the absolute abundance of each unique TCRbeta CDR3 rearrangement, sequence reads were collapsed and filtered. Productive Simpson clonality was computed per sample as the square root of Simpson's diversity index over productive rearrangements. Entries here come from immuneACCESS through TCRdb and include only in-frame sequences with V and J called. Some clones fail to appear in such tables; in the studies checked, an unresolved V gene covers under half of the shortfall, and the cause of the remainder is unknown. V and J calls and clone size are copied from that table; D and trimming were computed from the DNA. Here the sample has some 520,000 clones; roughly 87% occur a single time. The ten largest account for over 0.7% of the sample.

The junction shows trimming of 3 bases on V and 4 bases on J, plus 13 bases between the germline ends. The germline V gene sets CDR1 to MGHDK and CDR2 to SYGVNS. The CDR3 has 15 amino acids, counting the end cysteine and phenylalanine. Only CDR3 DNA is held: 45 bases, read in frame from base 1. One collaborating source in Seattle enrolled patients while the patients were actively infected and followed the patients over time throughout the course of disease. The collaborating institutions used their own protocols to collect whole blood in K2EDTA tubes. For TCRbeta analysis, collaborators shipped samples as frozen whole blood, isolated PBMCs, or DNA extracted from either of those sample types. A note on this clone: This clone's antigen is unknown. Per-base quality was not reported, and no clone a single base away is much larger than it.

The chain employs TRBV25-1 and TRBJ2-1; the D gene is perhaps TRBD2, on 7 matching bases. Material: peripheral blood. The TCR sequence derives from a young man with COVID-19, enrolled during active disease. For the CDR3, the sequence is CASSDGGGRYNEQFF. Read as DNA, the sequence is TGTGCCAGCAGTGATGGCGGGGGCCGATACAATGAGCAGTTCTTC. Outside the CDR3, residues come from the reference TRBV25-1 and TRBJ2-1 proteins, so the full variable domain is: EADIYQTPRYLVIGTGKKITLECSQTMGHDKMYWYQQDPGMELHLIHYSYGVNSTEKGDLSSESTVSRIRTEHFPLTLESARPSHTSQYLCASSDGGGRYNEQFFGPGTRLTVL.